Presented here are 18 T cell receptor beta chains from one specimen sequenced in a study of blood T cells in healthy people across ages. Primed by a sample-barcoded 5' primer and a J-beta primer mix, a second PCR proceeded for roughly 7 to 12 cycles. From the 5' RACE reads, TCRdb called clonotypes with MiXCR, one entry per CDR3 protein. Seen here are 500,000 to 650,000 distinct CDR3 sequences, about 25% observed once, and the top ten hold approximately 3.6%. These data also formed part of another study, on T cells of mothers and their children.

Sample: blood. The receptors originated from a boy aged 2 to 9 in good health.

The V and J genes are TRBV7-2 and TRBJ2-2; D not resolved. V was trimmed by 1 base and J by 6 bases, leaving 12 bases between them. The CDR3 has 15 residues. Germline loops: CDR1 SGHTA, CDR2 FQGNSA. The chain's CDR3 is CASSLVAGQAGELFF. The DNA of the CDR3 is TGTGCCAGCAGCTTAGTGGCAGGCCAAGCCGGGGAGCTGTTTTTT.

Here the CDR3 DNA reads TGTGCCAGAAAACCTCCCTACGAGCAGTACTTC. Encoded protein: CARKPPYEQYF. The chain recombines TRBV6-2 or TRBV6-3 with TRBJ2-7, with D hard to call. The V gene lost 9 bases and the J gene lost 2 bases, with 8 bases spanning the gap. Germline lookup yields CDR1 MNHEY and CDR2 SVGEGT. The CDR3 contains 11 residues.

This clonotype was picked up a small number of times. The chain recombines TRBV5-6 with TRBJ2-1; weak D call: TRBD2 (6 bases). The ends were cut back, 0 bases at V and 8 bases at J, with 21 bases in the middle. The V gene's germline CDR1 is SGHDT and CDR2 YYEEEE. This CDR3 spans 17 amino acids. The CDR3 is CASSLVFPRGNKDEQFF. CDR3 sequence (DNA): TGTGCCAGCAGCTTGGTATTCCCCCGCGGGAACAAAGATGAGCAGTTCTTC.

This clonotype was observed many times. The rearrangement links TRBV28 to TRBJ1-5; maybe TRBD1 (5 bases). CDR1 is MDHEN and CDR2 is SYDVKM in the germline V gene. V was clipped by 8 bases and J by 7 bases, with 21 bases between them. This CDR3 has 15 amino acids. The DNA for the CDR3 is TGTGCCAGCCACACCTGGGGACGGGTGAGCCAGCCCCAGCATTTT. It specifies CASHTWGRVSQPQHF.

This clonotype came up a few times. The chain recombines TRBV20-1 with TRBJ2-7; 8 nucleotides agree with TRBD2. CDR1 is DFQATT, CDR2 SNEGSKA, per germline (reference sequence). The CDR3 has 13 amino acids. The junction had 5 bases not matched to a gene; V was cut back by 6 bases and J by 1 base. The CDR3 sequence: CSAGTGGSYEQYF. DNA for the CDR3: TGCAGTGCCGGGACGGGGGGGTCCTACGAGCAGTACTTC.

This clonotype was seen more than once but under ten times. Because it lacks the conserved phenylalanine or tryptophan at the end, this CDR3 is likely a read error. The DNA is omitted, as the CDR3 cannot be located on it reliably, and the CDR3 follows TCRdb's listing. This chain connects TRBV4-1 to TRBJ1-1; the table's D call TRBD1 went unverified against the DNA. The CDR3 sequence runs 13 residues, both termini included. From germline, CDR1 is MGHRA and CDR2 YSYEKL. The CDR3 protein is CASSPPGVSGLTL.

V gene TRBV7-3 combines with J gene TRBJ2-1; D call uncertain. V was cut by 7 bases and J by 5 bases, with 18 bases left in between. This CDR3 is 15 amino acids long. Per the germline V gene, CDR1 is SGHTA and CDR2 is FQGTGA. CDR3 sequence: CASTLGPMINNEQFF. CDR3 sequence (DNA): TGTGCCAGCACTTTAGGTCCAATGATAAACAATGAGCAGTTCTTC.

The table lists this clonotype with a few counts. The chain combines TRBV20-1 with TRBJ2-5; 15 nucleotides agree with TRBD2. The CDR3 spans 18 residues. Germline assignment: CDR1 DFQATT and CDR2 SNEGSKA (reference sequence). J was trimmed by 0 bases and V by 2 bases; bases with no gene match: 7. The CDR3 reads CSARFRTSGREYQETQYF. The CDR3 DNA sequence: TGCAGTGCTAGATTCCGGACTAGCGGGAGGGAGTACCAAGAGACCCAGTACTTC.

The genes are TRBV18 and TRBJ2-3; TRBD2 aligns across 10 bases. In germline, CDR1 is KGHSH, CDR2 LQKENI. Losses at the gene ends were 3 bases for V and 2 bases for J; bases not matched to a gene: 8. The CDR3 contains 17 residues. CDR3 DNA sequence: TGTGCCAGCTCACCTGAAAAGCGGGGGGGATACACAGATACGCAGTATTTT. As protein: CASSPEKRGGYTDTQYF.

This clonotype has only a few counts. The CDR3 region has the DNA TGCGCCAGCAGCTTGGGGAACCGGGAACTAGAGACCCAGTACTTC. Its translation is CASSLGNRELETQYF. This chain joins TRBV5-1 and TRBJ2-5; weak D call: TRBD2 (5 bases). The V and J ends lost 0 bases and 4 bases respectively, with 13 bases between them. CDR3 length equals 15 residues. From germline, CDR1 is SGHRS and CDR2 YFSETQ. Drawing the rest from reference TRBV5-1 and TRBJ2-5, the complete variable domain is KAGVTQTPRYLIKTRGQQVTLSCSPISGHRSVSWYQQTPGQGLQFLFEYFSETQRNKGNFPGRFSGRQFSNSRSEMNVSTLELGDSALYLCASSLGNRELETQYFGPGTRLLVL.

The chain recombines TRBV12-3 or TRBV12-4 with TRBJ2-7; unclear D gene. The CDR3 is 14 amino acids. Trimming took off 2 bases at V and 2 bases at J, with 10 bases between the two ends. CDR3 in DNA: TGTGCCAGCAGTTTAAGCCGAAGCGCCTACGAGCAGTACTTC. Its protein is CASSLSRSAYEQYF.

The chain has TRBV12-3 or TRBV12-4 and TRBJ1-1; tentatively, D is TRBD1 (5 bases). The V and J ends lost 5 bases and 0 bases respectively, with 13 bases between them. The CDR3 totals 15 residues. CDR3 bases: TGTGCCAGCAGTCCAGCCGGGACGGTGAACACTGAAGCTTTCTTT. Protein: CASSPAGTVNTEAFF.

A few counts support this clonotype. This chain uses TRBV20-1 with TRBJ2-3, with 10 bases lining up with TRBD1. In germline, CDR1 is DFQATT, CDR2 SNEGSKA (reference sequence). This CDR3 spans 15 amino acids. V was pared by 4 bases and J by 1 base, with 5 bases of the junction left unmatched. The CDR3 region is CSATTGTGGTDTQYF. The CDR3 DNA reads TGCAGTGCTACCACCGGGACAGGGGGCACAGATACGCAGTATTTT.

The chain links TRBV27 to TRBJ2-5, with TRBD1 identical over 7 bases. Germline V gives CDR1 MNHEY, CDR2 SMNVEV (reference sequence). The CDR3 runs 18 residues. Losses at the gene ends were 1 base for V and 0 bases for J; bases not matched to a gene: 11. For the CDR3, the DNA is TGTGCCAGCAGTTTATATGGCGCCGGGACAGCCAACCAAGAGACCCAGTACTTC. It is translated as CASSLYGAGTANQETQYF.

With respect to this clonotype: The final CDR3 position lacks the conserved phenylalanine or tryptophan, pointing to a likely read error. The chain's CDR3 is CASRKLAGGGEQYS. In nucleotides, the CDR3 is TGTGCCAGCAGGAAACTAGCGGGAGGCGGGGAGCAGTACTCC. The chain has TRBV11-2 and TRBJ2-7; 12 bases line up with TRBD2. V shed 6 bases, J shed 7 bases, and the junction held 7 bases outside the gene matches. The germline gives CDR1 SGHAT, CDR2 FQNNGV. CDR3 size: 14 residues.

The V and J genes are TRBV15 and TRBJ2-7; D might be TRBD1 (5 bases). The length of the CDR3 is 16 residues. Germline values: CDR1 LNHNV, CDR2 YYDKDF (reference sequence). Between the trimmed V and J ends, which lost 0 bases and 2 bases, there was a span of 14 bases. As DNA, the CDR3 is TGTGCCACCAGCAGAGAGACGACAGCCGGAGCCTACGAGCAGTACTTC. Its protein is CATSRETTAGAYEQYF.

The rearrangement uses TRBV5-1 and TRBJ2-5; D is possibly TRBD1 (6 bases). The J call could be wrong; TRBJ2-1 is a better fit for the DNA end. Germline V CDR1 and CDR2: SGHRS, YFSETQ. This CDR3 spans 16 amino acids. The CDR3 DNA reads TGCGCCAGCAGCTTGACGTCGGACAGAGTCTACAATGAGCAGTTCTTC. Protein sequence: CASSLTSDRVYNEQFF.

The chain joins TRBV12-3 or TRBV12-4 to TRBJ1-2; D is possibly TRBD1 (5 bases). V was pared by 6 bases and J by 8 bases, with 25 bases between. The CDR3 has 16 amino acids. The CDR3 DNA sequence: TGTGCCAGCAGCCCCATTGTCCGGGGCAGGGTGAGCGGCTACACCTTC. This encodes CASSPIVRGRVSGYTF.